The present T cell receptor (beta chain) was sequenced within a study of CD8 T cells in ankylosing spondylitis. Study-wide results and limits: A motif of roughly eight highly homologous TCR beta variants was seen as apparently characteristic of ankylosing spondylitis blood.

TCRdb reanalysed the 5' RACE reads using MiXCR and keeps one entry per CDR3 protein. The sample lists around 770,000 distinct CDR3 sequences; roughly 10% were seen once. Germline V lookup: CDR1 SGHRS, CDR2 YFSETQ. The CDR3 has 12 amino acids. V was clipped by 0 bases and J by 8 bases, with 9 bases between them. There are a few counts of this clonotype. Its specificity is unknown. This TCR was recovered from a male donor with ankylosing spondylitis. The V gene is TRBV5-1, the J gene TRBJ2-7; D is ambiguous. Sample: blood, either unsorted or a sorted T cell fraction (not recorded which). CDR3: CASSLDRVQQYF. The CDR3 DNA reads TGCGCCAGCAGCTTGGACCGGGTGCAGCAGTACTTC.